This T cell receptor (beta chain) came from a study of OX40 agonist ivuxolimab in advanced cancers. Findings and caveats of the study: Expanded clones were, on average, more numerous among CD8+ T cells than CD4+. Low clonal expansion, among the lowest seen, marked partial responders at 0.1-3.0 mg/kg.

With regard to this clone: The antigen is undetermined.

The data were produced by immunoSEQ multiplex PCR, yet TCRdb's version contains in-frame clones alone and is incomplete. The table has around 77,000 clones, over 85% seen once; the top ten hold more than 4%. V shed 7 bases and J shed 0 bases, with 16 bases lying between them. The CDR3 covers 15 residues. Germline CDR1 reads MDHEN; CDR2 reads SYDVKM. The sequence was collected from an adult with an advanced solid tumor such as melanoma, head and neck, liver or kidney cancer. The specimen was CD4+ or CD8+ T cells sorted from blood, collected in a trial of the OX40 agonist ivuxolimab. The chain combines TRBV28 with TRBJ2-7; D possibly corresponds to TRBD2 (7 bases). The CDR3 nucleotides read TGTGCCAGCACCCGTGGGGGCGGGAGCTCCTACGAGCAGTACTTC. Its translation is CASTRGGGSSYEQYF.